The clone carrying this TCR beta chain came up a few times. CDR1 and CDR2 from the germline V gene are SGHRS and YFSETQ. V was trimmed by 0 bases and J by 1 base, leaving 7 bases between them. The CDR3 is made up of 14 amino acids. MiXCR, run by TCRdb on the 5' RACE reads, gives a single entry per CDR3 protein. The repertoire consists of approximately 47,000 distinct CDR3 sequences, with roughly 13% occurring once and the leading ten covering around 10%. This entry is derived from a study of neurological immune-mediated disorders. The time point denotes: longitudinal time-point 3. The V call is TRBV5-1, the J call TRBJ1-2, with D possibly matching TRBD1 (5 bases). Specimen: PBMCs. The TCR originated in a male donor with HTLV-1-associated myelopathy (HAM/TSP). The CDR3 coding sequence is TGCGCCAGCAGCTTGGATGGGGGTAACTATGGCTACACCTTC. Encoded protein: CASSLDGGNYGYTF.